This entry lists 27 T cell receptor beta chains sequenced from one sample in a study of Ad26.COV2.S vaccination and SARS-CoV-2 variants (dated by TCRdb to the early 2020s). The treatment or condition label on this specimen signifies: roughly 19 received Ad26.COV2.S at low or high dose, single or two shots; 5 received placebo; per-sample allocation not given. Repertoires of vaccine and placebo recipients were sequenced from samples collected on day 63 after the first injection. Preparation of the library involved the immunoSEQ multiplex PCR assay. TCRdb carries this immuneACCESS record with in-frame sequences only. Its versions omit some clonotypes, under half of them owing to an unresolved V gene in the studies checked, with the rest unexplained. This sample has around 450,000 clones in its table, and roughly nine tenths of those were observed once. The ten largest account for around 1.8% of the sample.

The source material was peripheral blood, sampled in a trial of Ad26.COV2.S vaccine versus placebo. Receptors originate from a person aged 18-60 years who received the Ad26.COV2.S COVID-19 vaccine or a placebo.

With respect to this clone: A read error may produce the germline difference seen at one junction end. The chain carries TRBV20-1 and TRBJ1-2; D is ambiguous. This CDR3 has 11 amino acids. Germline V gives CDR1 DFQATT, CDR2 SNEGSKA (reference sequence). Here the CDR3 DNA reads TGCAGTGCACCCCTAGACTGGGAATGGGGCTTC. This gives the protein CSAPLDWEWGF.

The chain carries TRBV18 and TRBJ2-1; D uncertain. With 0 bases removed from V and 2 bases from J, the gap between germline ends came to 14 bases. CDR1 is KGHSH and CDR2 is LQKENI in the germline V gene. The CDR3 runs 17 residues. This CDR3 is CASSPPKTAPPYNEQFF. The DNA of the CDR3 is TGTGCCAGCTCACCACCGAAAACTGCTCCCCCCTACAATGAGCAGTTCTTC.

The chain has TRBV23-1 and TRBJ2-2; D not resolved. TRBV23-1 is an open reading frame, and its role is uncertain. CDR3 length: 12 residues. The V gene lost 0 bases and the J gene lost 6 bases, with 2 bases spanning the gap. CDR3 bases: TGCGCCAGCAGTCAATCGTCCGGGGAGCTGTTTTTT. Its protein is CASSQSSGELFF.

This rearrangement joins TRBV7-2 to TRBJ2-5; 12 nucleotides match TRBD1. Germline V gene data show CDR1 as SGHTA and CDR2 as FQGNSA. V lost 1 base and J lost 4; bases outside the gene matches: 7. The CDR3 totals 17 residues. The DNA for the CDR3 is TGTGCCAGCAGCTTAGTTGCGGGACAGGGGGCGGGAGAGACCCAGTACTTC. Its protein product is CASSLVAGQGAGETQYF.

For this clone: Distinct nucleotide sequences in the sample also encode this CDR3. The chain links TRBV7-3 to TRBJ1-1; a weak D match, TRBD1 (6 bases). This CDR3 is built from 15 residues. Germline V lookup: CDR1 SGHTA, CDR2 FQGTGA. Trimming took off 2 bases at V and 0 bases at J, with 10 bases between the two ends. The CDR3 region is CASSLGGGMNTEAFF. CDR3 sequence (DNA): TGTGCCAGCAGCTTAGGGGGCGGGATGAACACTGAAGCTTTCTTT.

The chain has TRBV6-5 and TRBJ2-3; D unclear. The CDR3 is 15 residues long. CDR1 is MNHEY, CDR2 SVGAGI, per germline. V gave up 6 bases and J gave up 2 bases, with 15 bases separating them. CDR3: CASRPRDSFTDTQYF. Written as DNA, the CDR3 is TGTGCCAGCAGACCCCGCGACTCCTTCACAGATACGCAGTATTTT.

This chain connects TRBV9 to TRBJ2-7, with D possibly called TRBD1 or TRBD2 (5 bases each). Germline CDR1 and CDR2: SGDLS and YYNGEE. V was pared by 2 bases and J by 0 bases, with 12 bases between. The CDR3 length is 15 residues. The CDR3: CASSVSGANSYEQYF. DNA for the CDR3: TGTGCCAGCAGCGTGTCCGGGGCCAACTCCTACGAGCAGTACTTC.

J is TRBJ1-1 and V is TRBV18, with TRBD1 as a possible D gene (6 bases). Trimming shortened V by 0 bases and J by 3 bases, and 11 bases separated the two germline ends. CDR3 size: 15 residues. The germline V gene has CDR1 KGHSH and CDR2 LQKENI. The CDR3 is CASSPPQGGYTEAFF. In DNA form, the CDR3 reads TGTGCCAGCTCACCACCTCAAGGGGGATACACTGAAGCTTTCTTT.

This clone appeared a few times. The gene calls are TRBV6-2 or TRBV6-3 and TRBJ2-2; D not resolved. Germline V gene lookup returns CDR1 MNHEY and CDR2 SVGEGT. The CDR3 contains 12 residues. Trimming shortened V by 5 bases and J by 8 bases, and 9 bases separated the two germline ends. In nucleotides, the CDR3 is TGTGCCAGCAGTGTCTCGTTGGGGGAGCTGTTTTTT. This sequence encodes CASSVSLGELFF.

The chain has TRBV7-9 and TRBJ1-1; TRBD1 is a possible D gene (5 bases). Looked up from germline, CDR1 is SEHNR and CDR2 is FQNEAQ (reference sequence). The CDR3 extends over 15 amino acids. Trimming stripped 1 base from V and 9 bases from J, with 18 bases between. The DNA of the CDR3 is TGTGCCAGCAGCTTAGGAGGAGAGCCACGACAGAAAGCTTTCTTT. As protein: CASSLGGEPRQKAFF.

CDR3 sequence (DNA): TGTGCCAGCAGCATGACAGGGGCCGCCAACGAGCAGTACTTC. Its translation: CASSMTGAANEQYF. The V gene is TRBV7-3, the J gene TRBJ2-7; 8 bases map to TRBD1. Unmatched junction bases numbered 8, after V lost 5 bases and J lost 5 bases. The CDR3 contains 14 residues. Germline loops: CDR1 SGHTA, CDR2 FQGTGA.

The V gene is TRBV6-5, the J gene TRBJ2-7, with TRBD2 matching 11 bases. Germline lookup yields CDR1 MNHEY and CDR2 SVGAGI. This CDR3 is built from 15 residues. Trimming took 2 bases from V and 4 from J; bases not matched to a gene: 4. For the CDR3, the DNA is TGTGCCAGCAGTTACCGGGTAGCGGGGGGGTACGAGCAGTACTTC. This translates into CASSYRVAGGYEQYF.

This chain uses TRBV4-2 with TRBJ2-7; D gene unclear. Trimming pared 0 bases from V and 4 bases from J, leaving 16 bases between. The CDR3 has 16 residues. Germline lookup yields CDR1 LGHNA and CDR2 YNFKEQ. Here the CDR3 reads CASSQEGGSTTYEQYF. DNA of the CDR3: TGTGCCAGCAGCCAAGAGGGCGGCTCCACTACGTACGAGCAGTACTTC.

The chain recombines TRBV18 with TRBJ2-1; D not resolved. Germline V gene sequence: CDR1 KGHSH, CDR2 LQKENI. This CDR3 contains 16 residues. Trimming pared 3 bases from V and 1 base from J, leaving 13 bases between. CDR3: CASSPPRSGSYNEQFF. The DNA for the CDR3 is TGTGCCAGCTCACCTCCCAGGAGTGGGTCCTACAATGAGCAGTTCTTC.

The chain employs TRBV7-6 and TRBJ2-1, with 11 bases that match TRBD1. This CDR3 is 16 amino acids long. Germline V gene data show CDR1 as SGHVS and CDR2 as FNYEAQ. V lost 1 base and J lost 1; bases outside the gene matches: 0. CDR3: CASSLGDRGSYNEQFF. Written as DNA, the CDR3 is TGTGCCAGCAGCTTAGGGGACAGGGGGTCCTACAATGAGCAGTTCTTC. Based on the CDR3 plus reference TRBV7-6 and TRBJ2-1, the full variable domain is GAGVSQSPRYKVTKRGQDVALRCDPISGHVSLYWYRQALGQGPEFLTYFNYEAQQDKSGLPNDRFSAERPEGSISTLTIQRTEQRDSAMYRCASSLGDRGSYNEQFFGPGTRLTVL.

The chain is built from TRBV19 and TRBJ2-3; D remains ambiguous. The V and J ends lost 0 bases and 5 bases respectively, with 12 bases between them. This CDR3 spans 15 amino acids. Germline V lookup: CDR1 LNHDA, CDR2 SQIVND (reference sequence). Here the CDR3 reads CASSIDLRVRDTQYF. The CDR3 DNA reads TGTGCCAGTAGTATAGATTTAAGGGTCAGAGATACGCAGTATTTT.

The V and J genes are TRBV7-9 and TRBJ2-2; 9 nucleotides agree with TRBD1. CDR3 size: 16 residues. Germline V gene lookup returns CDR1 SEHNR and CDR2 FQNEAQ (reference sequence). The trim removed 1 base at V and 1 base at J, leaving 1 base unmatched. CDR3 sequence reads: CASSLVGQGNTGELFF. The CDR3 DNA reads as TGTGCCAGCAGCTTAGTGGGACAGGGGAACACCGGGGAGCTGTTTTTT.

The J gene is TRBJ2-7, the V gene TRBV19, with a possible D match to TRBD2 (6 bases). CDR1 is LNHDA, CDR2 SQIVND, per germline (reference sequence). This CDR3 is 16 amino acids long. The germline V and J ends were trimmed by 5 bases and 2 bases, with 19 bases remaining between them. CDR3 nucleotide sequence: TGTGCCAGTAGTGAAACCCGGAGGGTAGCCCCCTACGAGCAGTACTTC. Translation gives CASSETRRVAPYEQYF.

The chain joins TRBV19 to TRBJ2-4; no reliable D call. The germline gives CDR1 LNHDA, CDR2 SQIVND (reference sequence). The CDR3 covers 12 residues. Between the trimmed V and J ends, which lost 3 bases and 8 bases, there was a span of 8 bases. DNA of the CDR3: TGTGCCAGTAGTATGGCTTGGGACATTCAGTACTTC. Protein product: CASSMAWDIQYF.

The chain combines TRBV9 with TRBJ2-5; TRBD1 matches 9 bases. This CDR3 is built from 16 residues. Germline V gene sequence: CDR1 SGDLS, CDR2 YYNGEE. V dropped 4 bases and J dropped 4; count of bases not matched to a gene: 11. The CDR3 DNA reads as TGTGCCAGCAGCCCAACAGGGGGCGTAGGTCTAGAGACCCAGTACTTC. Its protein is CASSPTGGVGLETQYF.

This chain uses TRBV15 with TRBJ2-3, with 8 bases matching TRBD2. Trimming took 3 bases from V and 2 from J; bases not matched to a gene: 10. The CDR3 loop spans 17 amino acids. Germline V gene sequence: CDR1 LNHNV, CDR2 YYDKDF (reference sequence). CDR3 loop: CATSRAISGGHTDTQYF. The CDR3 DNA reads TGTGCCACCAGCAGGGCAATAAGCGGGGGACACACAGATACGCAGTATTTT.

The chain has TRBV27 and TRBJ2-1; unclear D gene. This CDR3 comprises 13 residues. CDR1 is MNHEY, CDR2 SMNVEV, per germline (reference sequence). V shed 3 bases and J shed 5 bases, with 8 bases lying between them. The CDR3 nucleotides are TGTGCCAGCAGTTTCCCTGGGAACAATGAGCAGTTCTTC. Translation: CASSFPGNNEQFF.

The rearrangement uses TRBV2 and TRBJ1-1; 9 bases map to TRBD1. CDR1 is SNHLY and CDR2 is FYNNEI in the germline V gene. V lost 8 bases to trimming and J lost 1 base; unmatched junction nucleotides: 11. The CDR3 contains 16 residues. The CDR3 DNA reads as TGTGCCAGCCCCGCCCGGACAGGGGTTGCGAACACTGAAGCTTTCTTT. It yields the protein CASPARTGVANTEAFF.

The chain recombines TRBV11-2 with TRBJ2-1; D remains ambiguous. Germline assignment: CDR1 SGHAT and CDR2 FQNNGV. V lost 3 bases and J 5 bases, leaving 11 bases between the germline ends. The CDR3 is 14 residues long. The DNA of the CDR3 is TGTGCCAGCAGCTTGTGGCAGGCAAACAATGAGCAGTTCTTC. It codes for CASSLWQANNEQFF.

In regard to this clone: Other DNA variants within this sample encode the same CDR3. This chain links TRBV9 with TRBJ2-3; D is undetermined. This CDR3 contains 13 residues. Germline V gives CDR1 SGDLS, CDR2 YYNGEE. Trimming took off 0 bases at V and 3 bases at J, with 5 bases between the two ends. This CDR3 reads CASSVGGTDTQYF. The CDR3 nucleotides are TGTGCCAGCAGCGTAGGAGGTACAGATACGCAGTATTTT.

The J gene is TRBJ1-1, the V gene TRBV9; possible D gene TRBD1, 5 bases. The germline V gene encodes CDR1 SGDLS and CDR2 YYNGEE. The CDR3 loop spans 14 amino acids. Trimming pared 3 bases from V and 1 base from J, leaving 10 bases between. The CDR3 spells CASSAEDTNTEAFF. The CDR3 region has the DNA TGTGCCAGCAGCGCGGAGGACACGAACACTGAAGCTTTCTTT.

The chain carries TRBV24-1 and TRBJ2-1, with 10 bases matching TRBD1. Trimming at V came to 9 bases and at J to 7 bases, leaving 17 bases not matched to a gene. This CDR3 has 17 amino acids. Germline CDR1 and CDR2: KGHDR and SFDVKD. CDR3 region: CATRDRGRDGVENEQFF. Written as DNA, the CDR3 is TGTGCCACCCGGGACAGGGGCCGCGACGGGGTGGAAAATGAGCAGTTCTTC.